This section outlines one T cell receptor beta chain sequence together with its context. An expansion of CD8+CD57+ cells by flow cytometry had been shown in patients chosen for sequencing. It was genomic DNA that served as the template for profiling TCR beta VDJ and CDR3. One entry per CDR3 protein, called by TCRdb with MiXCR from the reads. The sample holds about 200,000 distinct CDR3 sequences, 65% seen once. This entry belongs to a study of CD8+CD57+ T cells in acquired aplastic anemia. The ends lost 3 bases at V and 7 bases at J; junction bases unmatched: 6. The length of the CDR3 is 15 residues. Germline V gene sequence: CDR1 SGHTA, CDR2 FQGNSA.

Sequenced sample: sorted CD4+, CD8+, or CD8+CD57+ T cells (not recorded which) from PBMCs. This sequence was found in a human donor with aplastic anemia. V gene TRBV7-2 combines with J gene TRBJ2-7; the match to TRBD2 covers 13 bases. The CDR3 DNA follows: TGTGCCAGCAGCTTCGGACTAGCGGGAGCCCCTGAGCAGTACTTC. Translated, it gives CASSFGLAGAPEQYF.